The T cell receptor (beta chain) described here comes from a study of blood T cells in healthy people across ages. Whole-study results and caveats: In the absence of known donor CMV status, changes in expanded clonotypes were possibly confounded.

V gave up 4 bases and J gave up 2 bases; unmatched junction bases: 10. Per the germline V gene, CDR1 is SGDLS and CDR2 is YYNGEE. The CDR3 sequence is 17 residues long. Together with a sample-barcoded 5' primer, a J-beta primer mix was included in a second PCR lasting about 7 to 11 cycles. Template switching added a 12-random-nucleotide identifier to every cDNA molecule. TCRdb redid the calling of the 5' RACE reads with MiXCR, one entry per CDR3 protein. The table records hundreds of thousands of distinct CDR3 sequences, under 30% of them present only once. This clonotype was seen ten or more times. What it recognizes is unknown.

This receptor was identified in a woman at least 80 years old in good health. This rearrangement joins TRBV9 to TRBJ2-3; the match to TRBD2 covers 10 bases. The sequencing sample was made of blood. The CDR3 protein is CASSITHLAGATDTQYF. The CDR3 nucleotides read TGTGCCAGCAGCATAACGCATCTAGCGGGGGCCACAGATACGCAGTATTTT.